Following are 19 T cell receptor beta chains from one sample sequenced in a study of T cell responses to AZD1222 COVID-19 vaccine. Only in-frame clones appear in the TCRdb table, and some are missing; sequencing was by immunoSEQ multiplex PCR. Here the sample spans some 170,000 clones, around 93% being singletons. Material: peripheral blood, obtained 28 days after the second dose of the MenACWY control vaccine. The receptors were sampled from an adult who received the MenACWY meningococcal vaccine as a control.

The CDR3, as DNA: TGTGCCAGCAGGACACAGGGGGCTAGCACTGAAGCTTTCTTT. This encodes CASRTQGASTEAFF. The chain joins TRBV6-5 to TRBJ1-1; 9 bases align to TRBD1. V was clipped by 6 bases and J by 4 bases; unmatched bases: 6. Germline values: CDR1 MNHEY, CDR2 SVGAGI. CDR3 length: 14 amino acids.

The rearrangement uses TRBV7-7 and TRBJ2-2; D gene ambiguous. The CDR3 runs to 15 residues. Germline CDR1 and CDR2: SSHAT and FNYEAQ (reference sequence). V lost 1 base, J lost 0 bases, and 6 bases lay in between. The CDR3 DNA reads TGTGCCAGCAGCTTAGGTACATCGAACACCGGGGAGCTGTTTTTT. Amino acids: CASSLGTSNTGELFF.

This chain joins TRBV9 and TRBJ1-1; no clear D. V shed 2 bases and J shed 7 bases, with 12 bases lying between them. The germline gives CDR1 SGDLS, CDR2 YYNGEE. The CDR3 has 13 amino acids. DNA for the CDR3: TGTGCCAGCAGCGTTGGTTGGGCAGATGAAGCTTTCTTT. Translated: CASSVGWADEAFF.

This clone has a single count. V and J are TRBV19 and TRBJ2-6; 8 nucleotides match TRBD1. The germline V gene encodes CDR1 LNHDA and CDR2 SQIVND (reference sequence). Unmatched junction bases numbered 5, after V lost 8 bases and J lost 2 bases. The CDR3 spans 15 residues. CDR3 coding DNA: TGTGCCAGTTCAGCAGGGGGCACTGGGGCCAACGTCCTGACTTTC. Its translation is CASSAGGTGANVLTF.

The J gene is TRBJ1-1, the V gene TRBV9; D call uncertain. V shed 4 bases and J shed 2 bases, with 15 bases lying between them. The CDR3 sequence is 15 residues long. Germline V lookup: CDR1 SGDLS, CDR2 YYNGEE. The CDR3 bases are TGTGCCAGCAGCCCACGACCCAGTATTAACACTGAAGCTTTCTTT. It specifies CASSPRPSINTEAFF.

The chain uses TRBV5-1 and TRBJ2-1, with D perhaps TRBD1 or TRBD2 (6 bases each). The germline V gene has CDR1 SGHRS and CDR2 YFSETQ. V gave up 4 bases and J gave up 5 bases, with 16 bases separating them. The CDR3 runs to 15 residues. The CDR3: CASSRRPGAHNEQFF. The CDR3 region has the DNA TGCGCCAGCAGCCGTCGACCGGGGGCCCACAATGAGCAGTTCTTC.

The rearrangement links TRBV7-9 to TRBJ1-1; possibly TRBD1 for D (6 bases). Between the trimmed V and J ends, which lost 3 bases and 2 bases, there was a span of 10 bases. CDR1 and CDR2 from the germline V gene are SEHNR and FQNEAQ (reference sequence). The CDR3 has 14 amino acids. CDR3 protein: CASSLGAANTEAFF. The CDR3 DNA sequence: TGTGCCAGCAGCTTGGGGGCAGCCAACACTGAAGCTTTCTTT.

This clone appeared once. This chain joins TRBV12-3 or TRBV12-4 and TRBJ1-1; D is perhaps TRBD1 (6 bases). The V end was cut by 4 bases, the J end by 1 base, with 7 bases between. This CDR3 has 13 amino acids. The DNA of the CDR3 is TGTGCCAGCAGTTGGGGACAGAACACTGAAGCTTTCTTT. This sequence encodes CASSWGQNTEAFF.

The rearrangement uses TRBV11-2 and TRBJ1-3; no firm D call. The CDR3 is 16 residues long. V lost 2 bases and J lost 0, with 11 bases in between. Germline values: CDR1 SGHAT, CDR2 FQNNGV. CDR3 sequence: CASSLREALSGNTIYF. The CDR3 nucleotides are TGTGCCAGCAGCTTAAGAGAGGCGCTCTCTGGAAACACCATATATTTT.

The CDR3 DNA is TGTGCCAGTAGTACCTCGGACACCATGGGGACTGAAGCTTTCTTT. Its protein is CASSTSDTMGTEAFF. The chain has TRBV19 and TRBJ1-1; D may be TRBD1 (5 bases). V lost 4 bases, J lost 5 bases, and 17 bases lay in between. The CDR3 covers 15 residues. CDR1 is LNHDA and CDR2 is SQIVND in the germline V gene (reference sequence).

The V gene is TRBV19, the J gene TRBJ1-1, with unresolved D. The V end lost 10 bases, the J end lost 4 bases, and 7 bases lay between the germline ends. The germline gives CDR1 LNHDA, CDR2 SQIVND (reference sequence). CDR3 length equals 10 residues. The CDR3: CAIGRTEAFF. The CDR3 DNA sequence: TGTGCCATAGGTCGCACTGAAGCTTTCTTT.

CDR3: CASSFNGNEQYF. For the CDR3, the DNA is TGCGCCAGCAGCTTCAACGGCAACGAGCAGTACTTC. The J gene is TRBJ2-7, the V gene TRBV5-1; no definite D call. CDR1 and CDR2 from the germline V gene are SGHRS and YFSETQ. This CDR3 comprises 12 residues. The V gene lost 2 bases and the J gene lost 5 bases, with 8 bases spanning the gap. The full variable domain, its missing parts supplied by reference TRBV5-1 and TRBJ2-7, is KAGVTQTPRYLIKTRGQQVTLSCSPISGHRSVSWYQQTPGQGLQFLFEYFSETQRNKGNFPGRFSGRQFSNSRSEMNVSTLELGDSALYLCASSFNGNEQYFGPGTRLTVT.

This clone was counted once. The gene calls are TRBV2 and TRBJ2-5; 7 bases match TRBD1. The CDR3 is 15 residues long. The V segment lost 7 bases and the J segment 5 bases; nucleotides outside the gene matches: 13. CDR1 SNHLY and CDR2 FYNNEI come from the germline V gene. As DNA, the CDR3 is TGTGCCAGCAAGGGACAGCCCATATCGGCGGAGACCCAGTACTTC. Encoded protein: CASKGQPISAETQYF.

The rearrangement joins TRBV27 to TRBJ2-2; D ambiguous. The CDR3 is 13 amino acids. Deletions cut 0 bases from V and 1 base from J, with 0 bases between. Germline V CDR1 and CDR2: MNHEY, SMNVEV (reference sequence). The CDR3: CASSLSNTGELFF. The CDR3 nucleotides read TGTGCCAGCAGTTTATCGAACACCGGGGAGCTGTTTTTT.

J is TRBJ2-1 and V is TRBV11-2; possibly TRBD1 for D (6 bases). The CDR3 loop spans 13 amino acids. V lost 2 bases and J 10 bases, leaving 12 bases between the germline ends. Per the germline V gene, CDR1 is SGHAT and CDR2 is FQNNGV. The CDR3 nucleotides read TGTGCCAGCAGCTTAACCCCCACAGGGGAGCAGTTCTTC. Protein: CASSLTPTGEQFF.

This clone was picked up one time. This chain links TRBV3-1 (or the pseudogene TRBV3-2) with TRBJ2-7, with 13 bases identical to TRBD2. The CDR3 covers 14 residues. Germline CDR1 and CDR2: LGHDT and YNNKEL (reference sequence). Trimming cost V 3 bases and J 7 bases; bases outside gene matches: 3. The CDR3 is CASSQTSGGLEQYF. As DNA, the CDR3 is TGTGCCAGCAGCCAGACTAGCGGGGGGTTAGAGCAGTACTTC.

The chain employs TRBV5-1 and TRBJ1-2; D is unresolved. The germline V gene has CDR1 SGHRS and CDR2 YFSETQ. This CDR3 is 16 amino acids long. Trimming removed 2 bases from V and 4 bases from J, with 18 bases in between. The CDR3 DNA sequence: TGCGCCAGCAGCTTTTCCCTCCCGGCGGAGAGCTATGGCTACACCTTC. It translates to CASSFSLPAESYGYTF.

J is TRBJ1-1 and V is TRBV19; D ambiguous. The CDR3 extends over 13 amino acids. The germline gives CDR1 LNHDA, CDR2 SQIVND (reference sequence). V was trimmed by 0 bases and J by 10 bases, leaving 12 bases between them. The CDR3 here is CASSIDPRFGAFF. CDR3 coding DNA: TGTGCCAGTAGTATAGATCCGAGGTTTGGAGCTTTCTTT.

The rearrangement links TRBV3-1 (or the pseudogene TRBV3-2) to TRBJ1-5; a possible D gene is TRBD1 (5 bases). Between the trimmed V and J ends, which lost 1 base and 4 bases, there was a span of 8 bases. The CDR3 consists of 14 residues. CDR1 LGHDT and CDR2 YNNKEL come from the germline V gene (reference sequence). The DNA for the CDR3 is TGTGCCAGCAGCCAAGCCCAGGGTAATCAGCCCCAGCATTTT. Amino acid sequence: CASSQAQGNQPQHF.